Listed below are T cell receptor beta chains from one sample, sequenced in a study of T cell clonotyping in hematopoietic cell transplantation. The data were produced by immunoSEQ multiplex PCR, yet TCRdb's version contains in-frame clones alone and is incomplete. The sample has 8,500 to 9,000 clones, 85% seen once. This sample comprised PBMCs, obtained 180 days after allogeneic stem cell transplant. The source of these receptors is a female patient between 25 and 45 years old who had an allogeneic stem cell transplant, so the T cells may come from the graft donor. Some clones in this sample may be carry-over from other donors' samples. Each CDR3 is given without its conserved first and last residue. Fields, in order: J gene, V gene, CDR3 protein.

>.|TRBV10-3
ASQDREYYEQY
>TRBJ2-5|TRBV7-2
ASSFQQGAVETQY
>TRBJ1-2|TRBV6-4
ASSDTPQALYGYT
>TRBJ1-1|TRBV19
ASSIPARGDTEAF
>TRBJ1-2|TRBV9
ASSGRYGDRSNYGYT
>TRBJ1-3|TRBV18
ASTGQTYSGNTIY
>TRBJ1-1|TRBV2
ASSERQGGTEAF
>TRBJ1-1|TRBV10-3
AISERTSNTEAF
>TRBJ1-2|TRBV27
ASSLSDSSNYGYT
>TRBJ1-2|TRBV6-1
ASSDLRANYGYT
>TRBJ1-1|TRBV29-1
SVVSGLNTEAF
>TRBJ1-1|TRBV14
ASSQQSMDYTEAF
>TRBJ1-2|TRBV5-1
ASSLDRVVYGYT
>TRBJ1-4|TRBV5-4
ASSSKTGEAEKLF
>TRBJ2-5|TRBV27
ASSLSKGFSLETQY
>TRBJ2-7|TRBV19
ASSPRTGRPGSTYEQY
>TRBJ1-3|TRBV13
ASSPGFSAGNTIY
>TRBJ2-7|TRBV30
AWNRGQGIHEQY
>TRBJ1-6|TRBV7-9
ASSGEGVPLH
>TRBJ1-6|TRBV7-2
ASSLEQRYNSPLH
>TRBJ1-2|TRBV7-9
ASSPSVRFLDTNYGYT
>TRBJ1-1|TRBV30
AWSYTGNTEAF
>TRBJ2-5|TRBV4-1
ASSPGENLETQY